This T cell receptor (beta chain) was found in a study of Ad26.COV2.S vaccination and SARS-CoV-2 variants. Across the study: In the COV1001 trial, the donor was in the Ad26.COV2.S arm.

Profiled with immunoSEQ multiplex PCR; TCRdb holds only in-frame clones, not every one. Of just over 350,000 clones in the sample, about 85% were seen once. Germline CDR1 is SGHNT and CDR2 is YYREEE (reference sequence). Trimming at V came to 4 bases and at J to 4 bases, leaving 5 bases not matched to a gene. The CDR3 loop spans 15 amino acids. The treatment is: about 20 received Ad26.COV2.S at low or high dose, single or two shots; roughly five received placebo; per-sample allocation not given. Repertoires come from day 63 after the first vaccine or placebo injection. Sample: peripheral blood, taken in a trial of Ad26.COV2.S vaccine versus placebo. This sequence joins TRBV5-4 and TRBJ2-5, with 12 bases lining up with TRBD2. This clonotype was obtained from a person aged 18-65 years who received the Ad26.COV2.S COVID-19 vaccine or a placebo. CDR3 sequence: CASSPSGGAGETQYF. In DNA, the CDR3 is TGTGCCAGCAGCCCTAGCGGGGGGGCTGGAGAGACCCAGTACTTC.